A selection of T cell receptor beta chains follows, all from one sample in a study of cytomegalovirus exposure and HLA in healthy donors. The table came from immunoSEQ multiplex PCR; TCRdb's copy has only in-frame clones and leaves some out. This table has under 350,000 clones, just over 85% appearing once. Sequenced sample: PBMCs. The receptors were gathered from a woman in her late teens or twenties in good health and CMV-seronegative. The CDR3 runs from the conserved cysteine through the conserved F or W. Fields, in order: D gene, J gene, clone size, V gene, CDR3 DNA, CDR3 protein. D genes are given only for firm matches. Part of the rows lack a size; the others show once, few, many or a class for expanded clones.

d_call: TRBD1
j_call: TRBJ1-6
clone_size: NA
v_call: TRBV28
cdr3_nt: TGTGCCAGCAGCCCCACAGGGGGCCCTAATTCACCCCTCCACTTT
cdr3_aa: CASSPTGGPNSPLHF

d_call: NA
j_call: TRBJ1-1
clone_size: NA
v_call: TRBV4-3
cdr3_nt: TGCGCCAGCAGCCAAGATAGTAGAGTGAACACTGAAGCTTTCTTT
cdr3_aa: CASSQDSRVNTEAFF

d_call: TRBD2
j_call: TRBJ2-7
clone_size: once
v_call: TRBV7-9
cdr3_nt: TGTGCCAGCAGCTTAAGGCTAGCGGGACCCTACGAGCAGTACTTC
cdr3_aa: CASSLRLAGPYEQYF

d_call: NA
j_call: TRBJ2-2
clone_size: NA
v_call: TRBV6-4
cdr3_nt: TGTGCCACTTTAGACAGGAACACCGGGGAGCTGTTTTTT
cdr3_aa: CATLDRNTGELFF

d_call: TRBD2
j_call: TRBJ2-3
clone_size: NA
v_call: TRBV5-1
cdr3_nt: TGCGCCAGCAGCTTGTATGGGACTAGCGGGAGGGATGGTCCAGATACGCAGTATTTT
cdr3_aa: CASSLYGTSGRDGPDTQYF

d_call: NA
j_call: TRBJ2-5
clone_size: NA
v_call: TRBV5-6
cdr3_nt: TGTGCCAGCAGCCGCGGGACAGCAAAGACCCAGTACTTC
cdr3_aa: CASSRGTAKTQYF

d_call: NA
j_call: TRBJ1-2
clone_size: NA
v_call: TRBV6-1
cdr3_nt: TGTGCCAGCAGTCCAGGGGTAAACTATGGCTACACCTTC
cdr3_aa: CASSPGVNYGYTF

d_call: NA
j_call: TRBJ1-1
clone_size: NA
v_call: TRBV29-1
cdr3_nt: TGCAGCGTTGGGACAGAACACCCTGAAGCTTTCTTT
cdr3_aa: CSVGTEHPEAFF

d_call: TRBD2
j_call: TRBJ2-7
clone_size: NA
v_call: TRBV6-6
cdr3_nt: TGTGCCAGCGTACCAGCGGGGGGCGTCTACGAGCAGTACTTC
cdr3_aa: CASVPAGGVYEQYF

d_call: NA
j_call: TRBJ2-1
clone_size: NA
v_call: TRBV30
cdr3_nt: TGTGCCTGGAGTGTACTACGGGACTCCCTCTCCTACAATGAGCAGTTCTTC
cdr3_aa: CAWSVLRDSLSYNEQFF

d_call: TRBD1
j_call: TRBJ1-6
clone_size: NA
v_call: TRBV7-6
cdr3_nt: TGTGCCAGCAGTTCGACAGGGGGTAATTCACCCCTCCACTTT
cdr3_aa: CASSSTGGNSPLHF

d_call: NA
j_call: TRBJ2-7
clone_size: NA
v_call: TRBV28
cdr3_nt: TGTGCCAGCAGTGGTCCCCGGTTGTCCACCTACGAGCAGTACTTC
cdr3_aa: CASSGPRLSTYEQYF

d_call: NA
j_call: TRBJ1-3
clone_size: NA
v_call: TRBV4-3
cdr3_nt: TGCGCCAGCAGCCAAGATCTAGGAACGGCTGGAAACACCATATATTTT
cdr3_aa: CASSQDLGTAGNTIYF

d_call: NA
j_call: TRBJ2-5
clone_size: NA
v_call: TRBV10-3
cdr3_nt: TGTGCCATCAGTGAGCCACAGGGCTCTTCGGAGACCCAGTACTTC
cdr3_aa: CAISEPQGSSETQYF

d_call: NA
j_call: TRBJ1-1
clone_size: NA
v_call: TRBV15
cdr3_nt: TGTGCCACCAGCAGCTCAGATTTTGTGGAAGCTTTCTTT
cdr3_aa: CATSSSDFVEAFF

d_call: NA
j_call: TRBJ2-5
clone_size: once
v_call: TRBV7-9
cdr3_nt: TGTGCGAGTAAAAGGACGGGGTACCAAGAGACCCAGTACTTC
cdr3_aa: CASKRTGYQETQYF

d_call: TRBD2
j_call: TRBJ2-1
clone_size: few
v_call: TRBV30
cdr3_nt: TGTGCCTGGGAGCGGGAGGGCCTGAATGAGCAGTTCTTC
cdr3_aa: CAWEREGLNEQFF

d_call: TRBD1
j_call: TRBJ1-5
clone_size: NA
v_call: TRBV29-1
cdr3_nt: TGCAGCGCCGAGACAGGGGGGAATCAGCCCCAGCATTTT
cdr3_aa: CSAETGGNQPQHF

d_call: TRBD1
j_call: TRBJ1-1
clone_size: NA
v_call: TRBV6-5
cdr3_nt: TGTGCCAGCAGTATCTACGACAGGGGGAGGTCTGAAGCTTTCTTT
cdr3_aa: CASSIYDRGRSEAFF

d_call: NA
j_call: TRBJ1-2
clone_size: NA
v_call: TRBV7-2
cdr3_nt: TGTGCCAGCCGGCCCGTGGGGAGAAACTATGGCTACACCTTC
cdr3_aa: CASRPVGRNYGYTF

d_call: NA
j_call: TRBJ1-2
clone_size: few
v_call: TRBV30
cdr3_nt: TGTGCCTGGAGTGTAGGTCCGGGAAACTATGGCTACACCTTC
cdr3_aa: CAWSVGPGNYGYTF

d_call: NA
j_call: TRBJ1-4
clone_size: NA
v_call: TRBV9
cdr3_nt: TGTGCCAGCAGCGTAGCTACAGGCGGGGGTGAAAAACTGTTTTTT
cdr3_aa: CASSVATGGGEKLFF

d_call: NA
j_call: TRBJ2-2
clone_size: NA
v_call: TRBV5-1
cdr3_nt: TGCGCCAGCAGAGAAGCGCCTCCGAACACCGGGGAGCTGTTTTTT
cdr3_aa: CASREAPPNTGELFF

d_call: TRBD2
j_call: TRBJ2-1
clone_size: NA
v_call: TRBV25-1
cdr3_nt: TGTGCCAGCGGAGTCGGACTAGCGTCCTACAATGAGCAGTTCTTC
cdr3_aa: CASGVGLASYNEQFF

d_call: NA
j_call: TRBJ2-5
clone_size: once
v_call: TRBV13
cdr3_nt: TGTGCCAGCAGCTTCACTATGGCGGGACAAGAGACCCAGTACTTC
cdr3_aa: CASSFTMAGQETQYF

d_call: NA
j_call: TRBJ1-1
clone_size: NA
v_call: TRBV2
cdr3_nt: TGTGCCAGCAGATGGACAGTGAACACTGAAGCTTTCTTT
cdr3_aa: CASRWTVNTEAFF

d_call: TRBD1
j_call: TRBJ1-4
clone_size: NA
v_call: TRBV28
cdr3_nt: TGTGCCAGCCTGAGGGGACAGAATGAAAAACTGTTTTTT
cdr3_aa: CASLRGQNEKLFF

d_call: TRBD2
j_call: TRBJ2-5
clone_size: NA
v_call: TRBV5-1
cdr3_nt: TGCGCCAGCAGCTTTGCGGGAGACAGAGAGACCCAGTACTTC
cdr3_aa: CASSFAGDRETQYF

d_call: TRBD1
j_call: TRBJ1-2
clone_size: NA
v_call: TRBV4-3
cdr3_nt: TGCGCCAGCAGCCAGTTCCGGGACAGGGGAGGTGGCTACACCTTC
cdr3_aa: CASSQFRDRGGGYTF

d_call: TRBD1
j_call: TRBJ1-5
clone_size: NA
v_call: TRBV29-1
cdr3_nt: TGCAGCGTTCTTTTCGGACAGGCGGGTCAGCCCCAGCATTTT
cdr3_aa: CSVLFGQAGQPQHF

d_call: TRBD2
j_call: TRBJ2-1
clone_size: NA
v_call: TRBV9
cdr3_nt: TGTGCCAGCAGCGTAGACCCGCGGCCCCTAGCGGGAGCGGGGAATGAGCAGTTCTTC
cdr3_aa: CASSVDPRPLAGAGNEQFF

d_call: NA
j_call: TRBJ1-5
clone_size: NA
v_call: TRBV28
cdr3_nt: TGTGCCAGCAGGGGCGGGGGATCGATAAATCAGCCCCAGCATTTT
cdr3_aa: CASRGGGSINQPQHF

d_call: TRBD1
j_call: TRBJ2-7
clone_size: NA
v_call: TRBV29-1
cdr3_nt: TGCAGCGTTCTCGGGCAACCTTTGGACAGGGGAAGACAGTACTTC
cdr3_aa: CSVLGQPLDRGRQYF

d_call: NA
j_call: TRBJ2-7
clone_size: once
v_call: TRBV10-3
cdr3_nt: TGTGCCATCAGAGGGGTATCCACCTACGAGCAGTACTTC
cdr3_aa: CAIRGVSTYEQYF

d_call: NA
j_call: TRBJ2-1
clone_size: once
v_call: TRBV25-1
cdr3_nt: TGTGCCAGCAGTGGGTGGACTGGAGACAATGAGCAGTTCTTC
cdr3_aa: CASSGWTGDNEQFF

d_call: NA
j_call: TRBJ1-2
clone_size: NA
v_call: TRBV27
cdr3_nt: TGTGCCAGCAGTTCCCGTCGACAGGAACTTAACTATGGCTACACCTTC
cdr3_aa: CASSSRRQELNYGYTF

d_call: NA
j_call: TRBJ1-3
clone_size: once
v_call: TRBV25-1
cdr3_nt: TGTGCCAGCAGTGAATCCGGCGGGGGCCACCGGGGCAACACCATATATTTT
cdr3_aa: CASSESGGGHRGNTIYF

d_call: TRBD2
j_call: TRBJ2-3
clone_size: NA
v_call: TRBV28
cdr3_nt: TGTGCCAGCAGTTTTCAGACTAGCGGGGGGACCTCGACAGATACGCAGTATTTT
cdr3_aa: CASSFQTSGGTSTDTQYF

d_call: NA
j_call: TRBJ2-3
clone_size: NA
v_call: TRBV7-3
cdr3_nt: TGTGCCAGCAGCTTCTCGGGGGATGGAGATACGCAGTATTTT
cdr3_aa: CASSFSGDGDTQYF

d_call: TRBD1
j_call: TRBJ1-4
clone_size: NA
v_call: TRBV7-9
cdr3_nt: TGTGCCAGCAGCTTAGCGGGGACAGCGGGTGAAAAACTGTTTTTT
cdr3_aa: CASSLAGTAGEKLFF

d_call: NA
j_call: TRBJ2-5
clone_size: NA
v_call: TRBV4-1
cdr3_nt: TGCGCCAGCAGCCTAGGGGTCCAAGAGACCCAGTACTTC
cdr3_aa: CASSLGVQETQYF

d_call: NA
j_call: TRBJ1-1
clone_size: NA
v_call: TRBV28
cdr3_nt: TGTGCCAGCAGTTTCTATCGGACACAGAAGGGGTACACTGAAGCTTTCTTT
cdr3_aa: CASSFYRTQKGYTEAFF

d_call: NA
j_call: TRBJ1-2
clone_size: NA
v_call: TRBV19
cdr3_nt: TGTGCCAGTAGTATAGCGGTGACAGACGAATACACCTTC
cdr3_aa: CASSIAVTDEYTF

d_call: TRBD1
j_call: TRBJ2-2
clone_size: NA
v_call: TRBV11-2
cdr3_nt: TGTGCCAGCAGCTCGGGACCAACAGGGGCCGGGGAGCTGTTTTTT
cdr3_aa: CASSSGPTGAGELFF

d_call: TRBD2
j_call: TRBJ2-7
clone_size: NA
v_call: TRBV5-4
cdr3_nt: TGTGCCAGCAGCTTCGTGCCCGGGACTAGCCGATACGAGCAGTACTTC
cdr3_aa: CASSFVPGTSRYEQYF

d_call: NA
j_call: TRBJ2-7
clone_size: NA
v_call: TRBV25-1
cdr3_nt: TGTGCCAGCAGTGTACAGGGATACGAGCAGTACTTC
cdr3_aa: CASSVQGYEQYF

d_call: NA
j_call: TRBJ2-6
clone_size: NA
v_call: TRBV28
cdr3_nt: TGTGCCAGCAGTCTTGGTGGGGGACTCTCTGGGGCCAACGTCCTGACTTTC
cdr3_aa: CASSLGGGLSGANVLTF

d_call: NA
j_call: TRBJ1-3
clone_size: NA
v_call: TRBV6-5
cdr3_nt: TGTGCCAGCAGTTCCCAACGGGGAAACTCTGGAAACACCATATATTTT
cdr3_aa: CASSSQRGNSGNTIYF

d_call: TRBD1
j_call: TRBJ2-2
clone_size: NA
v_call: TRBV2
cdr3_nt: TGTGCCAGCAGTCGGGACAGGGCCGGGGAGCTGTTTTTT
cdr3_aa: CASSRDRAGELFF

d_call: TRBD1
j_call: TRBJ2-7
clone_size: NA
v_call: TRBV7-2
cdr3_nt: TGTGCCAGCAGCTTAGGGGGACAGGGGGGTTACGAGCAGTACTTC
cdr3_aa: CASSLGGQGGYEQYF